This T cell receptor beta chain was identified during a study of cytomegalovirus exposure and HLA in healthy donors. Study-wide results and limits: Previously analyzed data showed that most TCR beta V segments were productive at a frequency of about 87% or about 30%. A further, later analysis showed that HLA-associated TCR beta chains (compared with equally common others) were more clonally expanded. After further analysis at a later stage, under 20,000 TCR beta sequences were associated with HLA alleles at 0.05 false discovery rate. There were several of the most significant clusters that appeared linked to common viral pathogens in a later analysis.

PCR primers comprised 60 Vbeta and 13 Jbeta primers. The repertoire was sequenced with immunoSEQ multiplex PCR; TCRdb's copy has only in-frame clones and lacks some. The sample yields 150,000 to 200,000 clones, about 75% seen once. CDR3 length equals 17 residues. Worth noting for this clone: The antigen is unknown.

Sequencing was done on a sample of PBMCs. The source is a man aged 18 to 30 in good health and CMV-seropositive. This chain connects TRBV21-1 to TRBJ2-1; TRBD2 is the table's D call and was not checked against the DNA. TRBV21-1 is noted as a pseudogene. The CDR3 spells CASSKVSGRSSYNEQFF. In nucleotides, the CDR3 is TGTGCCAGCAGCAAAGTTTCCGGGAGGAGCTCCTACAATGAGCAGTTCTTC.